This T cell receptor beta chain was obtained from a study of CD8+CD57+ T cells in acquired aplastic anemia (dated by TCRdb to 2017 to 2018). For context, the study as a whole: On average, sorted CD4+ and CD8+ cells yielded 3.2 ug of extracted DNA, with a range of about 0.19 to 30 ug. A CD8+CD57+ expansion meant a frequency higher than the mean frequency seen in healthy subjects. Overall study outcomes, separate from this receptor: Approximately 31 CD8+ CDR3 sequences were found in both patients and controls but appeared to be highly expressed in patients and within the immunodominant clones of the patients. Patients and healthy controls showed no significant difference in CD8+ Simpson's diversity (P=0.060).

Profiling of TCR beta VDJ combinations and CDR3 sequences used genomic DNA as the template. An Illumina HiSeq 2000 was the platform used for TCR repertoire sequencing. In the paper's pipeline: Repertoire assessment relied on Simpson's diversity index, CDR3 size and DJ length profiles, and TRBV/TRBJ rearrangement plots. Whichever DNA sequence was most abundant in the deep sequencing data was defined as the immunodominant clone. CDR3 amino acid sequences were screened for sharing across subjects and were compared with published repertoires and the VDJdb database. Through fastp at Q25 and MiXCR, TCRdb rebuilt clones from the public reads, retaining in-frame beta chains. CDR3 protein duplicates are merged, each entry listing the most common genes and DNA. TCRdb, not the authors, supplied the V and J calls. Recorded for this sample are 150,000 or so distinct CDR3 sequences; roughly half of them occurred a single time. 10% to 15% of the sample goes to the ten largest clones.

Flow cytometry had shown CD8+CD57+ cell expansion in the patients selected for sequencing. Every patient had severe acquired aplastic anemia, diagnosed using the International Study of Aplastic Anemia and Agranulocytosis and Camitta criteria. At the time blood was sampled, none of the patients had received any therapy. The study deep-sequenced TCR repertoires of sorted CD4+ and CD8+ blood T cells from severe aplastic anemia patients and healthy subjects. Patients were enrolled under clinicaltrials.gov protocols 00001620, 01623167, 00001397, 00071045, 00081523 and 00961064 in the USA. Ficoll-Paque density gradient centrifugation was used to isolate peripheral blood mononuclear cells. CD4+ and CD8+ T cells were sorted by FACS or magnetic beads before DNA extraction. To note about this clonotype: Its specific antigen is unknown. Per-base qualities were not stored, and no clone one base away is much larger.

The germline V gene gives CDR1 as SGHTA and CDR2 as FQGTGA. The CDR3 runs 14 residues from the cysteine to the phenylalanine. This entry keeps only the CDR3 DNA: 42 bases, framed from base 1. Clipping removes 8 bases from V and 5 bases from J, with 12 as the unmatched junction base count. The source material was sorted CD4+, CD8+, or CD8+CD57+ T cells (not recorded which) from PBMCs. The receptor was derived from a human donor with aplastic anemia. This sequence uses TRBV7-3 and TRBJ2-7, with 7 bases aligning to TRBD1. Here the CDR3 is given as CASPVDREWDEQYF. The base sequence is TGTGCCAGCCCCGTTGACAGGGAGTGGGACGAGCAGTACTTC. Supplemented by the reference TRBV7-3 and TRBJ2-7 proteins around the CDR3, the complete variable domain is GAGVSQTPSNKVTEKGKYVELRCDPISGHTALYWYRQSLGQGPEFLIYFQGTGAADDSGLPNDRFFAVRPEGSVSTLKIQRTERGDSAVYLCASPVDREWDEQYFGPGTRLTVT.